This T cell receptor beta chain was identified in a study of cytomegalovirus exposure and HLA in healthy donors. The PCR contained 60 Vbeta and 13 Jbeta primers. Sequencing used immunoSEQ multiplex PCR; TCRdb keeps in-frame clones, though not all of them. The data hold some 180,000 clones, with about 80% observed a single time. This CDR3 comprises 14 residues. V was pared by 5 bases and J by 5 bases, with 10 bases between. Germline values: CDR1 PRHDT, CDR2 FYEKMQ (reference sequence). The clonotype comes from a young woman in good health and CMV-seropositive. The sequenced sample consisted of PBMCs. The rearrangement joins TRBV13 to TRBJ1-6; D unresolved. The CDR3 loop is CASSTSTHNSPLHF. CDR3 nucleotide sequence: TGTGCCAGCAGCACGAGTACTCATAATTCACCCCTCCACTTT. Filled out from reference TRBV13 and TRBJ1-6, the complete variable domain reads AAGVIQSPRHLIKEKRETATLKCYPIPRHDTVYWYQQGPGQDPQFLISFYEKMQSDKGSIPDRFSAQQFSDYHSELNMSSLELGDSALYFCASSTSTHNSPLHFGNGTRLTVT.